Following are 23 T cell receptor beta chains from one sample sequenced in a study of T cell repertoires in cytomegalovirus infection. These receptors' antigens are unknown. MiXCR, run by TCRdb on the reads, gives a single entry per CDR3 protein. Of about 150,000 distinct CDR3 sequences detected, more than 30% appear once; the ten largest clones hold around half. The sequencing used CD8+ T cells from cultured PBMCs, collected from culture after CMV antigen stimulation. Source of these receptors: a human donor in good health (CMV status not recorded). Some clones in this sample may be carry-over from other donors' samples.

Many counts were recorded for this clonotype. The rearrangement uses TRBV20-1 and TRBJ2-5, with a possible D match to TRBD2 (6 bases). V was shortened by 0 bases and J by 0 bases, with 17 bases between the two germline ends. The CDR3 spans 17 residues. CDR1 and CDR2 from the germline V gene are DFQATT and SNEGSKA (reference sequence). CDR3 coding DNA: TGCAGTGCTAGAGATTTGCAGGGAGGCTGGGACCAAGAGACCCAGTACTTC. Protein product: CSARDLQGGWDQETQYF.

V and J are TRBV6-4 and TRBJ2-7; no clear D gene. The germline gives CDR1 MRHNA, CDR2 SNTAGT. Trimming pared 6 bases from V and 5 bases from J, leaving 17 bases between. The CDR3 is made up of 14 amino acids. The CDR3 nucleotides are TGTGCCAGCAGGATACTCGTAGTATTCCACGAGCAGTACTTC. Translation gives CASRILVVFHEQYF.

V and J are TRBV6-8 and TRBJ2-1, with 9 bases that match TRBD2. The V and J ends lost 2 bases and 8 bases, in that order; junction bases with no gene match: 4. The CDR3 covers 14 residues. In germline, CDR1 is MNHGY, CDR2 SAAAGT. Here the CDR3 DNA reads TGTGCCAGCAGTTACGGCGGGGGGGCCTATGAGCAGTTCTTC. Translated: CASSYGGGAYEQFF.

CDR3 coding DNA: TGTGCCAGTAGTATAACTAGCGGGGGGTCCTACAATGAGCAGTTCTTC. This encodes CASSITSGGSYNEQFF. The J gene is TRBJ2-1, the V gene TRBV19, with 12 bases identical to TRBD2. This CDR3 is built from 16 residues. V lost 2 bases, J lost 1 base, and 0 bases stayed unmatched. Germline V CDR1 and CDR2: LNHDA, SQIVND (reference sequence).

There are a few counts of this clonotype. The chain has TRBV7-4 and TRBJ2-1; maybe TRBD1 (5 bases). The germline V and J ends were trimmed by 1 base and 10 bases, with 8 bases remaining between them. The CDR3 consists of 12 residues. CDR1 and CDR2 from the germline V gene are SGHVT and SQSDAQ. The CDR3 nucleotides are TGTGCCAGCAGCTTAGAGGCAGGGGAGCAGTTCTTC. Protein: CASSLEAGEQFF. The full variable domain, completed using reference TRBV7-4 and TRBJ2-1, is GAGVSQSPRYKVAKRGRDVALRCDSISGHVTLYWYRQTLGQGSEVLTYSQSDAQRDKSGRPSGRFSAERPERSVSTLKIQRTEQGDSAVYLCASSLEAGEQFFGPGTRLTVL.

Many counts were recorded for this clonotype. V usage is TRBV20-1 and J usage is TRBJ2-5; D is possibly TRBD2 (5 bases). This CDR3 has 17 residues. Germline V gives CDR1 DFQATT, CDR2 SNEGSKA (reference sequence). Between the trimmed V and J ends, which lost 7 bases and 5 bases, there was a span of 29 bases. The CDR3 bases are TGCAGTGTTGTCCGAGCCGACGGACTCTACCCGCGGGAGACCCAGTACTTC. Amino acids: CSVVRADGLYPRETQYF.

The genes are TRBV12-3 or TRBV12-4 and TRBJ2-3; D remains ambiguous. The CDR3 runs to 12 residues. V gave up 5 bases and J gave up 7 bases, with 10 bases separating them. CDR3 loop: CASSDPRNTQYF. CDR3 in DNA: TGTGCCAGCAGTGACCCTAGGAATACGCAGTATTTT.

There are a few counts of this clonotype. Here the CDR3 DNA reads TGTGCCATCAGGTGGGACAGGACCTCCTACGAGCAGTACTTC. This sequence encodes CAIRWDRTSYEQYF. The chain links TRBV10-3 to TRBJ2-7, with 8 nucleotides matching TRBD1. There are 14 residues in the CDR3. Germline assignment: CDR1 ENHRY and CDR2 SYGVKD. V lost 6 bases, J lost 0 bases, and 4 bases stayed unmatched.

This clonotype has just a few counts. The chain combines TRBV28 with TRBJ1-1, with a tentative D call TRBD1 (6 bases). V lost 5 bases, J lost 1 base, and 17 bases lay in between. The CDR3 extends over 16 amino acids. Germline V gene lookup returns CDR1 MDHEN and CDR2 SYDVKM. The CDR3 sequence: CASSPWQGSRNTEAFF. The DNA of the CDR3 is TGTGCCAGCAGTCCCTGGCAGGGGAGTAGGAACACTGAAGCTTTCTTT.

V usage is TRBV27 and J usage is TRBJ2-1; perhaps TRBD1 as D (6 bases). This CDR3 region has 15 residues. CDR1 MNHEY and CDR2 SMNVEV come from the germline V gene (reference sequence). Trimming took 5 bases from V and 2 from J, leaving 13 bases between them. The CDR3 is CASSGYGTPYNEQFF. The CDR3 DNA is TGTGCCAGCAGTGGATACGGGACACCCTACAATGAGCAGTTCTTC.

This clonotype was counted a few times. The chain combines TRBV24-1 with TRBJ2-1; 12 nucleotides line up with TRBD1. V lost 5 bases to trimming and J lost 5 bases; unmatched junction nucleotides: 6. In germline, CDR1 is KGHDR, CDR2 SFDVKD. The CDR3 covers 16 residues. CDR3: CATSGPGQGAHNEQFF. For the CDR3, the DNA is TGTGCCACCAGTGGTCCGGGACAGGGGGCCCACAATGAGCAGTTCTTC.

This clonotype has a single count. This chain joins TRBV19 and TRBJ2-7; TRBD1 matches at 8 bases. Trimming at V came to 3 bases and at J to 3 bases, leaving 7 bases not matched to a gene. This CDR3 contains 15 residues. Germline V CDR1 and CDR2: LNHDA, SQIVND (reference sequence). The DNA of the CDR3 is TGTGCCAGTAGTATGGAGACAGGGGTTTTCTACGAGCAGTACTTC. Amino acid sequence: CASSMETGVFYEQYF. The full variable domain, rest sourced from reference TRBV19 and TRBJ2-7, is DGGITQSPKYLFRKEGQNVTLSCEQNLNHDAMYWYRQDPGQGLRLIYYSQIVNDFQKGDIAEGYSVSREKKESFPLTVTSAQKNPTAFYLCASSMETGVFYEQYFGPGTRLTVT.

This sequence joins TRBV27 and TRBJ2-7, with a tentative D call TRBD2 (5 bases). The CDR3 is made up of 14 amino acids. Germline CDR1 reads MNHEY; CDR2 reads SMNVEV (reference sequence). Trimming stripped 3 bases from V and 0 bases from J, with 9 bases between. CDR3 nucleotides: TGTGCCAGCAGTTTCCGGGGTTACTCCTACGAGCAGTACTTC. This gives the protein CASSFRGYSYEQYF.

The rearrangement links TRBV27 to TRBJ1-1; D unclear. The CDR3 spans 13 residues. From germline, CDR1 is MNHEY and CDR2 SMNVEV (reference sequence). The V end lost 2 bases, the J end lost 5 bases, and 9 bases lay between the germline ends. CDR3 nucleotide sequence: TGTGCCAGCAGTTTAGTGGGTTGGACTGAAGCTTTCTTT. Protein: CASSLVGWTEAFF.

This chain joins TRBV6-2 or TRBV6-3 and TRBJ2-1; 9 bases align to TRBD1. V gave up 4 bases and J gave up 2 bases; unmatched junction bases: 3. Germline-derived CDR1 and CDR2 are MNHEY and SVGEGT. The CDR3 has 15 amino acids. For the CDR3, the DNA is TGTGCCAGCAGTTTGGGACAGGGACCCTACAATGAGCAGTTCTTC. Protein product: CASSLGQGPYNEQFF.

This clonotype has a handful of counts. This chain joins TRBV7-6 and TRBJ2-3; 10 positions agree with TRBD2. Per the germline V gene, CDR1 is SGHVS and CDR2 is FNYEAQ. V lost 6 bases and J lost 4; bases outside the gene matches: 4. The length of the CDR3 is 14 residues. The CDR3 reads CASRERGGADTQYF. The CDR3 DNA sequence: TGTGCCAGCAGAGAGCGGGGGGGTGCAGATACGCAGTATTTT.

This chain connects TRBV15 to TRBJ2-1; 11 nucleotides match TRBD2. After removal of 0 bases from V and 6 bases from J, the junction contained 4 bases not matched to a gene. The CDR3 runs to 16 residues. The germline V gene encodes CDR1 LNHNV and CDR2 YYDKDF (reference sequence). The CDR3 nucleotides are TGTGCCACCAGCAGAGATTTGCTAGCGGGAGGCAATGAGCAGTTCTTC. It codes for CATSRDLLAGGNEQFF. Complete variable domain (other parts from reference TRBV15 and TRBJ2-1): DAMVIQNPRYQVTQFGKPVTLSCSQTLNHNVMYWYQQKSSQAPKLLFHYYDKDFNNEADTPDNFQSRRPNTSFCFLDIRSPGLGDTAMYLCATSRDLLAGGNEQFFGPGTRLTVL.

The chain links TRBV28 to TRBJ2-7; TRBD2 might be the D (6 bases). The CDR3 is 11 residues long. V gave up 8 bases and J gave up 6 bases, with 11 bases separating them. CDR1 and CDR2 (germline): MDHEN, SYDVKM. CDR3 sequence: CASLRGSEQYF. The CDR3 DNA is TGTGCCAGCCTACGGGGGTCCGAGCAGTACTTC. Combining the CDR3 with reference TRBV28 and TRBJ2-7 gives the whole variable domain DVKVTQSSRYLVKRTGEKVFLECVQDMDHENMFWYRQDPGLGLRLIYFSYDVKMKEKGDIPEGYSVSREKKERFSLILESASTNQTSMYLCASLRGSEQYFGPGTRLTVT.

This clonotype came up a few times. This chain joins TRBV5-4 and TRBJ2-7; no reliable D call. Trimming took 2 bases from V and 7 from J, leaving 13 bases between them. Looked up from germline, CDR1 is SGHNT and CDR2 is YYREEE (reference sequence). The CDR3 totals 13 residues. Here the CDR3 reads CASSFSGVEEQYF. CDR3 bases: TGTGCCAGCAGCTTCAGTGGGGTAGAGGAGCAGTACTTC.

This chain joins TRBV20-1 and TRBJ1-6; D gene uncertain. V was pared by 6 bases and J by 7 bases, with 16 bases between. The germline V gene encodes CDR1 DFQATT and CDR2 SNEGSKA (reference sequence). The CDR3 has 14 residues. The CDR3 is CSAYSDLINSPLHF. The CDR3 bases are TGCAGTGCCTATTCGGACCTTATCAATTCACCCCTCCACTTT.

This clonotype was counted between two and nine times. Here the CDR3 DNA reads TGCAGTGCTAGAGATCTTTACTTTAGCTCCTACAATGAGCAGTTCTTC. This translates into CSARDLYFSSYNEQFF. The gene calls are TRBV20-1 and TRBJ2-1; D is undetermined. This CDR3 is 16 amino acids long. Germline V gives CDR1 DFQATT, CDR2 SNEGSKA (reference sequence). Between the trimmed V and J ends, which lost 0 bases and 0 bases, there was a span of 12 bases.

In this sample, this clonotype turned up a few times. This rearrangement joins TRBV7-9 to TRBJ1-5; D gene unclear. Deletions cut 7 bases from V and 2 bases from J, with 12 bases between. The germline CDR1 and CDR2 sequences are SEHNR and FQNEAQ (reference sequence). CDR3 length equals 14 residues. CDR3 sequence (DNA): TGTGCCAGCACCCCGGACGAAGGCAATCAGCCCCAGCATTTT. It codes for CASTPDEGNQPQHF. Combining the CDR3 with reference TRBV7-9 and TRBJ1-5 gives the whole variable domain DTGVSQNPRHKITKRGQNVTFRCDPISEHNRLYWYRQTLGQGPEFLTYFQNEAQLEKSRLLSDRFSAERPKGSFSTLEIQRTEQGDSAMYLCASTPDEGNQPQHFGDGTRLSIL.

The rearrangement joins TRBV27 to TRBJ2-1; 9 nucleotides agree with TRBD2. V was clipped by 5 bases and J by 3 bases; unmatched bases: 5. The CDR3 sequence is 15 residues long. CDR1 and CDR2 (germline): MNHEY, SMNVEV (reference sequence). CDR3 nucleotide sequence: TGTGCCAGCAGTATTGGTAGCGGGGGCTACAATGAGCAGTTCTTC. Protein: CASSIGSGGYNEQFF.